These T cell receptor beta chains were read from a single sample in a study of blood T cell repertoires in COVID-19. Data came from immunoSEQ multiplex PCR; TCRdb stores just in-frame clones and leaves some out. The table has around 130,000 clones, about 81% seen once. The sequenced sample was peripheral blood. Receptors originate from a woman of 80 years or more with acute or convalescent COVID-19. Both conserved end residues are part of each CDR3. D genes are given only for firm matches. For some rows the clone size is stated as once, few or many, or as a class when expanded; others skip it.

j_gene,abundance,v_gene,d_gene,CDR3aa,CDR3nt
TRBJ1-5,NA,TRBV2,NA,CASREGGVQRQPQHF,TGTGCCAGCAGAGAAGGGGGGGTGCAGAGACAGCCCCAGCATTTT
TRBJ1-4,once,TRBV6-1,NA,CASTRGGGGEKLFF,TGTGCCAGCACCCGGGGGGGAGGAGGTGAAAAACTGTTTTTT
TRBJ2-1,NA,TRBV6-2/TRBV6-3,NA,CASSAPFREWYEAHRFNEQFF,TGTGCCAGCAGTGCCCCTTTTCGGGAGTGGTATGAGGCGCACCGATTCAATGAGCAGTTCTTC
TRBJ1-1,NA,TRBV2,TRBD1,CATRGQLNTEAFF,TGTGCCACCAGGGGACAGTTGAACACTGAAGCTTTCTTT
TRBJ2-1,NA,TRBV12-3/TRBV12-4,NA,CASSLGGSEQFF,TGTGCCAGCAGTTTGGGTGGGAGTGAGCAGTTCTTC
TRBJ1-2,few,TRBV29-1,NA,CSVEKGAGAYYGYTF,TGCAGCGTTGAGAAAGGGGCAGGGGCCTACTATGGCTACACCTTC
TRBJ1-3,NA,TRBV6-1,NA,CASTPTAGLGNTIYF,TGTGCCAGCACCCCAACTGCGGGTCTTGGAAACACCATATATTTT
TRBJ2-7,NA,TRBV5-1,NA,CASTALGGGEQYF,TGCGCCAGCACAGCCTTAGGGGGTGGCGAGCAGTACTTC
TRBJ2-2,NA,TRBV6-4,NA,CASSDPTGQTQNTGELFF,TGTGCCAGCAGTGACCCGACCGGACAGACACAGAACACCGGGGAGCTGTTTTTT
TRBJ1-2,NA,TRBV30,TRBD1,CAWSSPGQGKGYTF,TGTGCCTGGAGTTCCCCGGGACAGGGGAAAGGCTACACCTTC
TRBJ1-2,NA,TRBV6-2/TRBV6-3,NA,CASSYGRVLNTANSYGYTF,TGTGCCAGCAGTTACGGTCGGGTATTGAACACCGCGAATTCCTATGGCTACACCTTC
TRBJ1-3,NA,TRBV6-5,NA,CASSPPTGGNTIYF,TGTGCCAGCAGTCCACCGACAGGAGGAAACACCATATATTTT
TRBJ2-7,NA,TRBV5-4,TRBD2,CASSSQWTSGSYEQYF,TGTGCCAGCAGCTCCCAATGGACTAGCGGCTCCTACGAGCAGTACTTC
TRBJ2-7,NA,TRBV5-5,TRBD1,CASTPGQGRLEQYF,TGTGCCAGCACCCCGGGACAGGGGCGTCTCGAGCAGTACTTC
TRBJ2-7,NA,TRBV5-5,NA,CASSLVATGEQYF,TGTGCCAGCAGCTTGGTCGCTACGGGCGAGCAGTACTTC
TRBJ2-4,NA,TRBV7-2,TRBD2,CASSLVPLGSGGAKNIQYF,TGTGCCAGCAGCTTAGTCCCCTTGGGTAGCGGGGGGGCCAAAAACATTCAGTACTTC